This passage covers 17 T cell receptor beta chains from one sample sequenced in a study of T cells in Graves' hyperthyroidism and ophthalmopathy. The TCR beta CDR3 regions underwent amplification using RNA transcripts as the source. Using the HTBI primer set, a first-round RT-PCR was run on the TCR CDR3. TCRdb fed the multiplex PCR reads into MiXCR, producing one record per CDR3 protein. The repertoire consists of about 400,000 distinct CDR3 sequences, with roughly an eighth occurring once and the leading ten covering less than 6.5%. Sequencing was performed on blood. The receptors shown here come from a woman between 18 and 29 years old with Graves' hyperthyroidism.

This clonotype was counted ten times or more. The chain links TRBV12-3 or TRBV12-4 to TRBJ1-2; unclear D gene. V lost 8 bases, J lost 8 bases, and 6 bases lay in between. The CDR3 runs 9 residues. The CDR3 DNA reads TGTGCCAGCGGGCAGGGCTACACCTTC. Protein product: CASGQGYTF.

This clonotype was seen a few times. This chain connects TRBV27 to TRBJ2-7; 8 bases map to TRBD2. The CDR3 extends over 15 amino acids. The germline gives CDR1 MNHEY, CDR2 SMNVEV (reference sequence). Trimming took 5 bases from V and 7 from J; bases not matched to a gene: 13. In DNA, the CDR3 is TGTGCCAGCAGTCCCCGGGGGGACGGGAGGGTTGAGCAGTACTTC. It translates to CASSPRGDGRVEQYF.

This clonotype was seen a few times. Possible read error: a much larger clone is one base away. This CDR3 is CACKASDRAAYEQYF. The CDR3 coding sequence is TGTGCCTGCAAAGCCTCAGACAGGGCCGCCTACGAGCAGTACTTC. The genes are TRBV2 and TRBJ2-7; TRBD1 matches 7 bases. V dropped 11 bases and J dropped 2; count of bases not matched to a gene: 15. There are 15 residues in the CDR3. Germline CDR1 SNHLY, CDR2 FYNNEI.

This clonotype showed up just a few times. V gene TRBV5-1 combines with J gene TRBJ1-6, with D tentatively TRBD1 (5 bases). Trimming pared 7 bases from V and 8 bases from J, leaving 19 bases between. The CDR3 spans 15 residues. Germline-derived CDR1 and CDR2 are SGHRS and YFSETQ. The CDR3 protein is CASRRQHDVDSPLHF. CDR3 nucleotides: TGCGCCAGCCGCAGACAGCATGACGTAGATTCACCCCTCCACTTT.

This clonotype has only a few counts. The chain has TRBV5-1 and TRBJ1-4; the D is unclear. The germline CDR1 and CDR2 sequences are SGHRS and YFSETQ. V lost 5 bases and J lost 5, with 10 bases in between. The CDR3 consists of 13 residues. The CDR3 DNA reads TGCGCCAGCAGAGACCCCCCGAATGAAAAACTGTTTTTT. Residues: CASRDPPNEKLFF.

This clonotype appeared many times. The rearrangement joins TRBV4-3 to TRBJ2-3; D is ambiguous. Germline V gives CDR1 LGHNA, CDR2 YSLEER. Trimming cost V 3 bases and J 4 bases, with 11 bases left between them. The CDR3 length is 14 residues. Here the CDR3 reads CASSHPGTPDTQYF. The CDR3 DNA reads TGCGCCAGCAGCCATCCCGGAACCCCAGATACGCAGTATTTT.

This clonotype was observed at least ten times. This CDR3 is CASLIGDTDTQYF. The CDR3 bases are TGTGCCAGCCTTATCGGCGACACAGATACGCAGTATTTT. The gene calls are TRBV28 and TRBJ2-3, with unresolved D. Trimming cost V 8 bases and J 2 bases, with 11 bases left between them. This CDR3 has 13 amino acids. Per germline, CDR1 MDHEN and CDR2 SYDVKM.

V gene TRBV4-3 combines with J gene TRBJ1-1; D gene unclear. Germline lookup yields CDR1 LGHNA and CDR2 YSLEER. Trimming took 0 bases from V and 2 from J, leaving 10 bases between them. This CDR3 is 15 amino acids long. The DNA for the CDR3 is TGCGCCAGCAGCCAAGATTTGCGTAGAAACACTGAAGCTTTCTTT. Translation gives CASSQDLRRNTEAFF.

In its sample, this clonotype was seen many times. J is TRBJ2-7 and V is TRBV19, with D uncertain. The CDR3 contains 13 residues. V lost 5 bases and J lost 3, with 11 bases in between. The germline V gene has CDR1 LNHDA and CDR2 SQIVND (reference sequence). The CDR3 DNA is TGTGCCAGTAGTTCGGCAGAAAACTACGAGCAGTACTTC. It is translated as CASSSAENYEQYF.

This clonotype was detected a few times. CDR3 in amino acids: CASSVVAGDPAEQYF. The CDR3, as DNA: TGTGCCAGCAGCGTAGTGGCGGGAGACCCAGCGGAGCAGTACTTC. J is TRBJ2-7 and V is TRBV9, with 7 bases that match TRBD2. The trim removed 0 bases at V and 7 bases at J, leaving 10 bases unmatched. Looked up from germline, CDR1 is SGDLS and CDR2 is YYNGEE. There are 15 residues in the CDR3.

A few counts support this clonotype. This chain links TRBV18 with TRBJ1-6, with TRBD1 matching over 9 bases. This CDR3 comprises 13 residues. Unmatched junction bases numbered 4, after V lost 8 bases and J lost 8 bases. CDR1 and CDR2 (germline): KGHSH, LQKENI. CDR3 amino acids: CASGRTGDSPLHF. In nucleotides, the CDR3 is TGTGCCAGCGGCAGGACAGGGGATTCACCCCTCCACTTT.

The sample holds one count of this clonotype. One end of the junction varies from germline; a read error may be responsible. This chain connects TRBV27 to TRBJ2-3, with TRBD2 matching 10 bases. The CDR3 contains 16 residues. CDR1 and CDR2 (germline): MNHEY, SMNVEV (reference sequence). The DNA of the CDR3 is TGTGCCAGCAGTATCACTCGGACTAGCGGAACAGATACGCAATATTTT. It encodes CASSITRTSGTDTQYF.

This clonotype was seen repeatedly, ten times or more. This chain connects TRBV12-3 or TRBV12-4 to TRBJ2-3; TRBD2 is a possible D gene (5 bases). This CDR3 is 13 amino acids long. V lost 5 bases to trimming and J lost 5 bases, with 11 bases between them. The CDR3 reads CASSLSSGDTQYF. The DNA of the CDR3 is TGTGCCAGCAGTCTATCAAGCGGAGATACGCAGTATTTT.

This clonotype was recorded at least ten times. In nucleotides, the CDR3 is TGTGCCAGCAGTCGCACCGGGACAATGATCAATCAGCCCCAGCATTTT. It translates to CASSRTGTMINQPQHF. This chain joins TRBV12-3 or TRBV12-4 and TRBJ1-5, with D possibly TRBD1 on 6 matching bases. V lost 5 bases to trimming and J lost 3 bases, with 17 bases between them. The CDR3 spans 16 residues.

V is TRBV6-4 and J is TRBJ2-3, with TRBD2 matching over 7 bases. The CDR3 is 15 amino acids. Trimming at V came to 3 bases and at J to 6 bases, leaving 9 bases not matched to a gene. Germline CDR1 reads MRHNA; CDR2 reads SNTAGT. The CDR3 spells CASSESRESPDTQYF. In DNA, the CDR3 is TGTGCCAGCAGTGAGTCGCGGGAGAGCCCTGATACGCAGTATTTT.

At least ten counts were recorded for this clonotype. The chain is built from TRBV10-1 and TRBJ2-1, with 10 positions matching TRBD1. Germline CDR1 and CDR2: WNHNN and SYGVQD (reference sequence). The CDR3 has 14 residues. The J segment lost 8 bases and the V segment lost 6 bases, leaving 7 bases of the junction unmatched. The CDR3 DNA follows: TGCGCCAGCAGCGACAGGGGGCCGGAGGATGAGCAGTTCTTC. Protein sequence: CASSDRGPEDEQFF.

Many counts were recorded for this clonotype. The V gene is TRBV3-1, the J gene TRBJ2-1, with D possibly being TRBD2 (6 bases). CDR3 length: 12 amino acids. The germline gives CDR1 LGHDT, CDR2 YNNKEL (reference sequence). Trimming took off 4 bases at V and 9 bases at J, with 10 bases between the two ends. The CDR3, as DNA: TGTGCCAGCAGCCCTAACGGGGGTGAGCAGTTCTTC. It yields the protein CASSPNGGEQFF.